Sequencing of this T cell receptor beta chain was carried out in a study of T cell repertoires in cytomegalovirus infection. Background on the study: Both a matching HLA type and CMV infection were indicated by public TCR beta signatures.

Points from the study as a whole: It was HLA-C-restricted CMV-specific TCR beta clonotypes that dominated the response ex vivo. Accumulated public TCR beta family frequency recognized individuals carrying CMV together with the relevant HLA.

Germline V gene data show CDR1 as LNHNV and CDR2 as YYDKDF (reference sequence). V trimming: 4 bases; J trimming: 2 bases; junction bases outside the gene matches: 4. There are 15 residues in the CDR3. MiXCR, applied by TCRdb to the reads, yields one record per CDR3 protein. Here the sample spans about 440,000 distinct CDR3 sequences, roughly 30% being singletons. In the case of this clonotype: Its matching antigen is unknown.

Sequences were obtained from PBMCs. V gene TRBV15 combines with J gene TRBJ1-2; 10 bases fit TRBD1. The sequence came from a human donor in good health (CMV status not recorded). Some clones in this sample may be carry-over from other donors' samples. The DNA of the CDR3 is TGTGCCACCAGCACAAGACAGGGGGCGAACTATGGCTACACCTTC. Its protein product is CATSTRQGANYGYTF.